This T cell receptor beta chain was obtained from a study of T-cell memory formation after mild COVID-19. Broader study findings: Contracting clones, day 15 to 85, had balanced CD4/CD8, and later expanders favored CD4+.

This clonotype was observed a handful of times. Its antigen is unknown. The junction shows a germline mismatch at one end, possibly a read error. The germline V gene has CDR1 LNHNV and CDR2 YYDKDF (reference sequence). This CDR3 is 15 amino acids long. 5'RACE with constant-segment primers built TCRalpha and TCRbeta cDNA libraries with UMIs. One entry per CDR3 protein, called by TCRdb with MiXCR from the 5' RACE reads. The sample holds around 200,000 distinct CDR3 sequences, approximately 18% seen once. The sequenced sample consisted of PBMCs or a T cell subset sorted from them (not recorded which). This clonotype was sampled from a man aged 18 to 29 who had mild COVID-19 (a few samples of this study predate the infection). Cell type and time point are not known. The chain employs TRBV15 and TRBJ2-1, with a possible D match to TRBD2 (5 bases). This CDR3 reads CATSRERQNYNEQFF. Here the CDR3 DNA reads TGTGCCACCAGCCGAGAGCGGCAAAACTACAATGAGCAGTTCTTC.